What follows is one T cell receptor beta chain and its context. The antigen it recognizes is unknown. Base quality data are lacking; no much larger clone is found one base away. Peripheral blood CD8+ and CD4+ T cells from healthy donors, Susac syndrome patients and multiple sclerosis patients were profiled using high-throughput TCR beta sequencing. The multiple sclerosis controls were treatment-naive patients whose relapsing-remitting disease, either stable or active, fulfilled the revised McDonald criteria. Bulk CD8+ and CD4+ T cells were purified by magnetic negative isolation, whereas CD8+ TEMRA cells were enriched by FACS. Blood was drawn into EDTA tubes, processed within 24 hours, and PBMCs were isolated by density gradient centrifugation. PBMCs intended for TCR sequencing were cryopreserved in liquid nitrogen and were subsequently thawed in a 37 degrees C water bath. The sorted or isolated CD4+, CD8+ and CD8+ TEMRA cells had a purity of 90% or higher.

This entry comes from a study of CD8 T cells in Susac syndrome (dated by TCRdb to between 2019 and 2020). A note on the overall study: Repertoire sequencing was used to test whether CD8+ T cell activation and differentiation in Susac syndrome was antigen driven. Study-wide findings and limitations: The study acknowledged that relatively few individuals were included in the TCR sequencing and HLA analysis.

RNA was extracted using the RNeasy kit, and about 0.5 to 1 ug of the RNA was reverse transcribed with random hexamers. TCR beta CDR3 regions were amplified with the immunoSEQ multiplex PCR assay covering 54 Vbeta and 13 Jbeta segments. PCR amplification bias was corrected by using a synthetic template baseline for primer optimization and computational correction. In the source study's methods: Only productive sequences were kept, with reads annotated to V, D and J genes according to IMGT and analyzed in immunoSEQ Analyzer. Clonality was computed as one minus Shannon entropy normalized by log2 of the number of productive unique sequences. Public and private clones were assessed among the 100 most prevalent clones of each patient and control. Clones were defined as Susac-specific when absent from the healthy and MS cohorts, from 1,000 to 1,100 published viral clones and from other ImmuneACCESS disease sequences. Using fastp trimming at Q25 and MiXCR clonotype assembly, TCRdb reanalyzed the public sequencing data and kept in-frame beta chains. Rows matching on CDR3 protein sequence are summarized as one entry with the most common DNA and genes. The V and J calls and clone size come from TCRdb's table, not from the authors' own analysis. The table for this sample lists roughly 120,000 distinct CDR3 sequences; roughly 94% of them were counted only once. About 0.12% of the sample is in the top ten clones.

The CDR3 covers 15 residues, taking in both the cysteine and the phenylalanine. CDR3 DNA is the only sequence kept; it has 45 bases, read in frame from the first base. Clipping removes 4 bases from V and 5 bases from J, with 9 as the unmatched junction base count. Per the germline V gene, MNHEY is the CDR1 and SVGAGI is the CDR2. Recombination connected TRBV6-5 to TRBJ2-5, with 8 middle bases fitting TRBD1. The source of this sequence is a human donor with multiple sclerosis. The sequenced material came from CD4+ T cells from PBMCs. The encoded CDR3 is CASSSDRGSGETQYF. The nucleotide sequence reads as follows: TGTGCCAGCAGTTCCGACAGGGGTTCCGGGGAGACCCAGTACTTC.